A single sample is the source of the 7 T cell receptor beta chains below, sequenced in a study of blood T cell repertoires in COVID-19. Measured with immunoSEQ multiplex PCR; TCRdb has only the in-frame clones, and not every one. The sample has over 150,000 clones; 70% to 90% are singletons. The sequencing input was peripheral blood. The receptors shown here come from a woman older than 75 with COVID-19, enrolled during active disease.

This chain connects TRBV7-2 to TRBJ2-3, with TRBD1 identical over 9 bases. The J segment lost 1 base and the V segment lost 5 bases, leaving 4 bases of the junction unmatched. The CDR3 totals 15 residues. The V gene's germline CDR1 is SGHTA and CDR2 FQGNSA. Here the CDR3 DNA reads TGTGCCAGCAGCCTGCGGACAGGGGGCACAGATACGCAGTATTTT. Its protein product is CASSLRTGGTDTQYF.

The chain is built from TRBV30 and TRBJ2-7; TRBD1 matches 7 bases. Trimming took 0 bases from V and 2 from J; bases not matched to a gene: 10. The CDR3 contains 16 residues. The germline CDR1 and CDR2 sequences are GTSNPN and SVGIG (reference sequence). The CDR3 loop reads CAWSVLHRGSTYEQYF. The CDR3 coding sequence is TGTGCCTGGAGTGTACTTCACAGGGGATCTACCTACGAGCAGTACTTC. The variable domain in full, with the rest retrieved from reference TRBV30 and TRBJ2-7, is SQTIHQWPATLVQPVGSPLSLECTVEGTSNPNLYWYRQAAGRGLQLLFYSVGIGQISSEVPQNLSASRPQDRQFILSSKKLLLSDSGFYLCAWSVLHRGSTYEQYFGPGTRLTVT.

This clone was recorded once. The DNA for the CDR3 is TGTGCCAGCGCATATAGGGGACAGGGGTCGAGCGAGCAGTACTTC. Translating gives CASAYRGQGSSEQYF. V is TRBV6-5 and J is TRBJ2-7, with TRBD1 matching 10 bases. Trimming at V came to 8 bases and at J to 6 bases, leaving 13 bases not matched to a gene. The germline V gene encodes CDR1 MNHEY and CDR2 SVGAGI. The CDR3 is 15 amino acids.

This rearrangement joins TRBV29-1 to TRBJ2-2; D is unresolved. Germline V gene data show CDR1 as SQVTM and CDR2 as ANQGSEA. This CDR3 spans 11 amino acids. V was cut by 3 bases and J by 4 bases, with 3 bases left in between. The CDR3 DNA reads TGCAGCGTTGACAGCACCGGGGAGCTGTTTTTT. This codes for CSVDSTGELFF.

The rearrangement uses TRBV27 and TRBJ1-1; 8 bases align to TRBD1. The V segment lost 4 bases and the J segment 9 bases; nucleotides outside the gene matches: 4. CDR1 is MNHEY and CDR2 is SMNVEV in the germline V gene (reference sequence). The CDR3 is 12 residues long. CDR3 DNA sequence: TGTGCCAGCAGTTCGCAGGGGGCTAAAGCTTTCTTT. It translates to CASSSQGAKAFF.

This chain connects TRBV4-1 to TRBJ1-1, with no clear D. Looked up from germline, CDR1 is MGHRA and CDR2 is YSYEKL. This CDR3 spans 14 amino acids. Trimming left V 4 bases short and J 1 base short, with 10 bases between. In nucleotides, the CDR3 is TGCGCCAGCAGCCGAGGTGTGGCGAACACTGAAGCTTTCTTT. Protein product: CASSRGVANTEAFF.

As regards this clone: The junction departs from germline at one end; a sequencing error may be responsible. The V and J genes are TRBV7-7 and TRBJ2-3; TRBD2 matches at 11 bases. This CDR3 is 15 amino acids long. Per the germline V gene, CDR1 is SSHAT and CDR2 is FNYEAQ (reference sequence). This chain's CDR3 is CASSLSGGETDTQYF. CDR3 nucleotides: TGTGCTAGCAGCCTTAGCGGGGGGGAGACAGATACGCAGTATTTT.